The sequence of this T cell receptor beta chain was determined in a study of T cell responses to AZD1222 COVID-19 vaccine. Clones were read by immunoSEQ multiplex PCR, and TCRdb kept only the in-frame ones, dropping some. Altogether about 120,000 clones are present, around 94% being singletons, with the ten largest covering approximately 1.4%. This clone was detected once. The same CDR3 also results from other DNA sequences found in this sample. Germline CDR1 is KGHSH and CDR2 is LQKENI. CDR3 length equals 16 residues. Losses at the gene ends were 6 bases for V and 3 bases for J; bases not matched to a gene: 12.

This chain links TRBV18 with TRBJ2-3, with 7 bases fitting TRBD1. The sequences come from peripheral blood, collected 28 days after the second AZD1222 dose. The source of this sequence is an adult who received the AZD1222 COVID-19 vaccine. The CDR3 region has the DNA TGTGCCAGCTCCCCCGGTCAGGGCAGGGGGACAGATACGCAGTATTTT. Translated: CASSPGQGRGTDTQYF.